This T cell receptor beta chain was identified in a study of blood T cell repertoires in COVID-19. The wider study: Donors in the United States, Italy and Spain gave samples during acute or convalescent COVID-19. The cDNA or gDNA used as material had been derived from T cells, B-cell-depleted T cells, or PBMCs.

This clone has only one observation. This CDR3 is 13 amino acids long. The germline V gene encodes CDR1 LGHDT and CDR2 YNNKEL (reference sequence). The germline V and J ends were trimmed by 1 base and 8 bases, with 8 bases remaining between them. As handled by the study authors: Using reference gene primer amplification, nucleated cell counts were estimated. The data were produced by immunoSEQ multiplex PCR, yet TCRdb's version contains in-frame clones alone and is incomplete. From that table come the V and J calls and clone size; the DNA was used to work out D and trimming. The sample lists 200,000 to 250,000 clones, roughly 86% occurring once.

This TCR came from an older woman with active or convalescent COVID-19. The chain uses TRBV3-1 (or the pseudogene TRBV3-2) and TRBJ1-4; possible D gene TRBD1, 5 bases. The specimen sequenced was peripheral blood. CDR3 in amino acids: CASSQGGLEKLFF. The CDR3 DNA reads as TGTGCCAGCAGCCAAGGGGGACTGGAAAAACTGTTTTTT.